This T cell receptor (beta chain) was retrieved from a study of breast tumors, draining lymph nodes, adjacent tissues. General study findings and limits: The lymph node origin of tumor T cells was framed as consistent with a hypothesis, not demonstrated. Compared with lymph nodes, tumors were less diverse; compared with nontumor tissue, more.

Samples came from axillary lymph nodes draining the breast cancer. TCRdb redid the calling of the multiplex PCR reads with MiXCR, one entry per CDR3 protein. The table shows approximately 230,000 distinct CDR3 sequences, with around 34% occurring only once. Germline lookup yields CDR1 MDHEN and CDR2 SYDVKM. V lost 6 bases and J lost 0; bases outside the gene matches: 4. This CDR3 is 15 amino acids long. Concerning this clonotype itself: The antigen remains unidentified.

Sample: axillary lymph node tissue. The TCR sequence derives from a female donor with breast cancer. Some clones in this sample may be carry-over from other donors' samples. The chain is built from TRBV28 and TRBJ2-1; TRBD1 agrees at 8 bases. The CDR3, as DNA: TGTGCCAGCAGGCTCAGGGGGCCCTCCTACAATGAGCAGTTCTTC. Translating gives CASRLRGPSYNEQFF. Looking up the rest from reference TRBV28 and TRBJ2-1 gives the full variable domain: DVKVTQSSRYLVKRTGEKVFLECVQDMDHENMFWYRQDPGLGLRLIYFSYDVKMKEKGDIPEGYSVSREKKERFSLILESASTNQTSMYLCASRLRGPSYNEQFFGPGTRLTVL.